The sequence of this T cell receptor beta chain was determined in a study of blood T cell repertoires in COVID-19. Study at large: T cells, B-cell-depleted T cells, or PBMCs supplied cDNA or gDNA.

Profiling relied on immunoSEQ multiplex PCR, and the TCRdb table lists in-frame clones only, not all of them. In the table there are some 64,000 clones, roughly two thirds of which are singletons. The CDR3 length is 15 residues. J gave up 4 bases and V 2 bases, and 3 bases lay outside the gene matches. Germline CDR1 reads SGHTA; CDR2 reads FQGTGA. Participant reports of clinical history set cohort assignment. This TCR derives from a woman aged 60 to 75 who had been exposed to COVID-19. The sample comprised PBMCs or T cells enriched from blood (not recorded which). The gene calls are TRBV7-3 and TRBJ2-1; 9 bases agree with TRBD2. This chain's CDR3 is CASSLLAGSYNEQFF. The CDR3 nucleotides are TGTGCCAGCAGCTTACTAGCGGGGTCTTACAATGAGCAGTTCTTC. Full variable domain (outside the CDR3, taken from reference TRBV7-3 and TRBJ2-1): GAGVSQTPSNKVTEKGKYVELRCDPISGHTALYWYRQSLGQGPEFLIYFQGTGAADDSGLPNDRFFAVRPEGSVSTLKIQRTERGDSAVYLCASSLLAGSYNEQFFGPGTRLTVL.